The text below deals with one T cell receptor beta chain. This record belongs to a study of blood T cell repertoires in COVID-19. Generated by immunoSEQ multiplex PCR, the TCRdb table keeps only in-frame clones and is missing some. The table has more than 140,000 clones, 70% to 90% seen once. The V gene's germline CDR1 is SGHRS and CDR2 YFSETQ. The CDR3 loop spans 17 amino acids. Trimming at V came to 2 bases and at J to 2 bases, leaving 6 bases not matched to a gene. This chain uses TRBV5-1 with TRBJ2-3, with 12 bases that match TRBD2. The material sequenced was peripheral blood. The TCR was taken from an older woman with acute or convalescent COVID-19. The CDR3 protein is CASSFGLAGPHTDTQYF. CDR3 nucleotide sequence: TGCGCCAGCAGCTTTGGACTAGCGGGGCCCCACACAGATACGCAGTATTTT.